The 6 T cell receptor beta chains reported below all come from one sample, sequenced in a study of metastatic and nonmetastatic thyroid tumors. Not a single patient had been given any form of treatment at any point before undergoing thyroid surgery. TCRdb re-analyzed the PCR reads using MiXCR. Of 25,000 to 30,000 clones listed, over 20% are singletons. Source material: blood. Receptors originate from a female donor with papillary thyroid cancer or a benign thyroid nodule (not recorded which). Some clones in this sample may be carry-over from other donors' samples.

This clone was seen only a few times. This chain uses TRBV28 with TRBJ2-7; 9 bases are a match to TRBD1. CDR1 is MDHEN and CDR2 is SYDVKM in the germline V gene. The CDR3 is 14 amino acids. V shed 6 bases and J 2 bases; nucleotides not matched to a gene: 5. The CDR3 loop reads CASSFRDRAYEQYF. CDR3 DNA: TGTGCCAGCAGCTTCCGGGACAGGGCCTACGAGCAGTACTTC. Combining the CDR3 with reference TRBV28 and TRBJ2-7 gives the whole variable domain DVKVTQSSRYLVKRTGEKVFLECVQDMDHENMFWYRQDPGLGLRLIYFSYDVKMKEKGDIPEGYSVSREKKERFSLILESASTNQTSMYLCASSFRDRAYEQYFGPGTRLTVT.

The rearrangement links TRBV11-2 to TRBJ2-1; 13 positions match TRBD2. Per the germline V gene, CDR1 is SGHAT and CDR2 is FQNNGV. The CDR3 spans 18 residues. Germline trimming cut 5 bases from V and 7 bases from J; bases unmatched to any gene: 14. This chain's CDR3 is CASSPRLAGGRRGNEQFF. The CDR3 DNA sequence: TGTGCCAGCAGCCCGCGACTAGCGGGAGGCCGGAGGGGAAATGAGCAGTTCTTC.

Sample share makes this clone medium-sized (0.01 to 0.1%). The chain joins TRBV6-9 to TRBJ2-1; TRBD2 aligns across 10 bases. CDR1 is MNHGY, CDR2 SVAAGI, per germline. The J segment lost 6 bases and the V segment lost 4 bases, leaving 3 bases of the junction unmatched. CDR3 size: 14 residues. The CDR3 region is CASSFLAGANEQFF. Written as DNA, the CDR3 is TGTGCCAGCAGTTTCCTAGCGGGAGCCAATGAGCAGTTCTTC.

This clone is medium-sized within its sample. Other nucleotide sequences in the sample specify the same CDR3. This sequence joins TRBV6-1 and TRBJ1-5; TRBD1 aligns across 10 bases. After removal of 1 base from V and 7 bases from J, the junction contained 4 bases not matched to a gene. The germline gives CDR1 MNHNS, CDR2 SASEGT. The CDR3 covers 15 residues. The CDR3 sequence: CASSEETGGVQPQHF. The CDR3 DNA is TGTGCCAGCAGTGAAGAGACAGGGGGCGTACAGCCCCAGCATTTT.

This clone was detected ten times or more. This CDR3 is also generated by other DNA sequences in the sample. This chain links TRBV29-1 with TRBJ2-7; tentative D call: TRBD1 (6 bases). Germline CDR1 is SQVTM and CDR2 is ANQGSEA. Trimming stripped 6 bases from V and 4 bases from J, with 10 bases between. The CDR3 is made up of 11 amino acids. The CDR3 spells CSVYTGYEQYF. CDR3 nucleotides: TGCAGCGTCTATACAGGGTACGAGCAGTACTTC.

This clone was counted between two and nine times. The junction departs from germline at one end; a sequencing error may be responsible. CDR3: CASSLGIPDTHYF. The DNA of the CDR3 is TGTGCCAGCAGTTTAGGTATACCAGATACGCATTATTTT. The V call is TRBV12-3 or TRBV12-4, the J call TRBJ2-3; no firm D call. This CDR3 region has 13 residues.